Here is one TCR beta chain with its context. From germline, CDR1 is PRHDT and CDR2 FYEKMQ (reference sequence). The CDR3 loop spans 16 amino acids. V shed 6 bases and J shed 3 bases, with 18 bases lying between them. The data are from a study of T-cell reconstitution after alpha-beta-depleted transplantation in children. As it was prepared, the TCRbeta library received unique molecular identifiers. One entry per CDR3 protein, called by TCRdb with MiXCR from the PCR reads. The table has approximately 490,000 distinct CDR3 sequences, around an eighth seen once. This clonotype was obtained from a human donor who donated a stem cell graft to a child with combined immunodeficiency. Source: PBMCs from the stem cell graft donor, taken from the stem cell graft. The rearrangement uses TRBV13 and TRBJ2-1; possible D gene TRBD2, 6 bases. The CDR3 DNA reads TGTGCCAGCAGTTTCGTCGGAGGGGATCTCTACAATGAGCAGTTCTTC. This translates into CASSFVGGDLYNEQFF.